The 2 T cell receptor beta chains below all came from one sample that was sequenced in a study of T cells after yellow fever vaccination. TCRdb called the 5' RACE reads again in MiXCR, with one record for every CDR3 protein. Of approximately 510,000 distinct CDR3 sequences listed, around a fifth were seen once; the top ten hold about 16%. Here the sequenced sample was PBMCs, taken approximately 22 days after the first yellow fever vaccination. Source of these receptors: a man aged 18 to 29 who received the YFV17D yellow fever vaccine.

V is TRBV6-2 or TRBV6-3 and J is TRBJ1-5; D perhaps matches TRBD1 (5 bases). Trimming stripped 0 bases from V and 7 bases from J, with 10 bases between. The CDR3 totals 14 residues. The germline CDR1 and CDR2 sequences are MNHEY and SVGEGT. For the CDR3, the DNA is TGTGCCAGCAGTTACTCTAGGTGGGGCCAGCCCCAGCATTTT. Translated, it gives CASSYSRWGQPQHF.

V gene TRBV5-6 combines with J gene TRBJ2-2, with 8 bases matching TRBD2. V shed 1 base and J 6 bases; nucleotides not matched to a gene: 17. CDR3 length equals 19 residues. Germline loops: CDR1 SGHDT, CDR2 YYEEEE. The CDR3, as DNA: TGTGCCAGCAGCTTGTTCCGAAGTTGGGTAGCGGGGTCCGCCGGGGAGCTGTTTTTT. This codes for CASSLFRSWVAGSAGELFF.